Below are 14 T cell receptor beta chains sequenced from a single sample in a study of blood T cell repertoires in COVID-19. Profiling relied on immunoSEQ multiplex PCR, and the TCRdb table lists in-frame clones only, not all of them. The data show about 250,000 clones, around 86% seen once. The sample taken for sequencing was peripheral blood. These receptors were collected from a woman over 75 with COVID-19, enrolled during active disease.

The chain joins TRBV27 to TRBJ1-5, with D unclear. Germline V lookup: CDR1 MNHEY, CDR2 SMNVEV (reference sequence). CDR3 size: 14 residues. V was pared by 7 bases and J by 0 bases, with 10 bases between. Here the CDR3 reads CASMGFDSNQPQHF. CDR3 nucleotide sequence: TGTGCCAGCATGGGCTTCGATAGCAATCAGCCCCAGCATTTT.

This chain links TRBV15 with TRBJ2-6, with 8 bases that match TRBD1. Germline values: CDR1 LNHNV, CDR2 YYDKDF (reference sequence). V was clipped by 5 bases and J by 0 bases; unmatched bases: 6. The CDR3 is 17 residues long. CDR3: CATSGGQGFSGANVLTF. The CDR3 DNA follows: TGTGCCACCAGCGGCGGACAGGGATTCTCTGGGGCCAACGTCCTGACTTTC. The full variable domain, in which reference TRBV15 and TRBJ2-6 provide the parts outside the CDR3, is DAMVIQNPRYQVTQFGKPVTLSCSQTLNHNVMYWYQQKSSQAPKLLFHYYDKDFNNEADTPDNFQSRRPNTSFCFLDIRSPGLGDTAMYLCATSGGQGFSGANVLTFGAGSRLTVL.

The chain employs TRBV28 and TRBJ1-2, with TRBD1 matching 7 bases. V lost 7 bases and J lost 5; bases outside the gene matches: 13. This CDR3 is built from 15 residues. Germline V gene data show CDR1 as MDHEN and CDR2 as SYDVKM. CDR3 loop: CASTRFGTASYGYTF. The DNA for the CDR3 is TGTGCCAGCACCCGGTTCGGGACAGCTTCATATGGCTACACCTTC.

This rearrangement joins TRBV7-2 to TRBJ1-6, with TRBD1 identical over 7 bases. The CDR3 sequence is 15 residues long. Trimming cost V 2 bases and J 7 bases; bases outside gene matches: 5. Germline CDR1 SGHTA, CDR2 FQGNSA. The CDR3 DNA is TGTGCCAGCAGCTTACGGGGACAGCAAAATTCACCCCTCCACTTT. Encoded protein: CASSLRGQQNSPLHF.

The chain couples TRBV18 to TRBJ1-6; possible D gene TRBD1, 6 bases. The V end lost 8 bases, the J end lost 7 bases, and 15 bases lay between the germline ends. The CDR3 is 14 amino acids. Germline CDR1 and CDR2: KGHSH and LQKENI. CDR3 DNA: TGTGCCAGCCAAGCAGGGGCGGGCAATTCACCCCTCCACTTT. Protein: CASQAGAGNSPLHF.

The chain is built from TRBV30 and TRBJ1-3; the D gene is possibly TRBD1 (6 bases). V gave up 3 bases and J gave up 2 bases, with 14 bases separating them. This CDR3 has 15 amino acids. Looked up from germline, CDR1 is GTSNPN and CDR2 is SVGIG (reference sequence). The CDR3 bases are TGTGCCTGGAGGGCCCGCGGGGGGCCTGGAAACACCATATATTTT. It is translated as CAWRARGGPGNTIYF.

A single count supports this clone. The chain links TRBV19 to TRBJ1-5; 9 nucleotides align to TRBD1. Germline CDR1 is LNHDA and CDR2 is SQIVND (reference sequence). V gave up 5 bases and J gave up 6 bases; unmatched junction bases: 2. This CDR3 is built from 13 residues. The CDR3 bases are TGTGCCAGTAGTGGACAGGGGAGTCAGCCCCAGCATTTT. Translation gives CASSGQGSQPQHF.

The chain links TRBV29-1 to TRBJ2-1; TRBD2 agrees at 8 bases. Germline loops: CDR1 SQVTM, CDR2 ANQGSEA. The junction had 5 bases not matched to a gene; V was cut back by 6 bases and J by 7 bases. This CDR3 has 12 residues. The CDR3 is CSVLTSENEQFF. CDR3 sequence (DNA): TGCAGCGTCTTGACTAGCGAGAATGAGCAGTTCTTC.

This clone was seen a few times. The V and J genes are TRBV6-6 and TRBJ1-3, with 7 bases identical to TRBD1. CDR1 is MNHNY, CDR2 SVGAGI, per germline (reference sequence). Unmatched junction bases numbered 10, after V lost 5 bases and J lost 0 bases. The CDR3 consists of 17 residues. This CDR3 reads CASSPRNRGNSGNTIYF. The DNA for the CDR3 is TGTGCCAGCAGTCCGAGGAACAGGGGAAACTCTGGAAACACCATATATTTT.

The J gene is TRBJ1-2, the V gene TRBV7-6, with a possible D match to TRBD1 (6 bases). The CDR3 totals 14 residues. Trimming left V 5 bases short and J 4 bases short, with 14 bases between. Germline V gene data show CDR1 as SGHVS and CDR2 as FNYEAQ. CDR3 loop: CASSPGHGGYGYTF. CDR3 in DNA: TGTGCCAGCAGCCCGGGACACGGTGGCTATGGCTACACCTTC.

This chain joins TRBV7-3 and TRBJ1-4; tentative D call: TRBD1 (5 bases). There are 16 residues in the CDR3. The germline V gene encodes CDR1 SGHTA and CDR2 FQGTGA. The ends were cut back, 1 base at V and 0 bases at J, with 9 bases in the middle. DNA for the CDR3: TGTGCCAGCAGCTTAATGGGGGGGTCAACTAATGAAAAACTGTTTTTT. It yields the protein CASSLMGGSTNEKLFF.

This chain joins TRBV7-3 and TRBJ2-1, with a tentative D call TRBD1 (5 bases). CDR3 length: 13 residues. V lost 1 base, J lost 5 bases, and 6 bases lay in between. Per germline, CDR1 SGHTA and CDR2 FQGTGA. As DNA, the CDR3 is TGTGCCAGCAGCTTAATAGGGGACAATGAGCAGTTCTTC. It encodes CASSLIGDNEQFF.

This chain uses TRBV2 with TRBJ1-2; D possibly corresponds to TRBD1 (6 bases). From germline, CDR1 is SNHLY and CDR2 FYNNEI. Trimming cost V 10 bases and J 5 bases, with 17 bases left between them. This CDR3 has 13 residues. The CDR3 region has the DNA TGTGCCACCCACGGGGGGGCAGGTTATGGCTACACCTTC. Protein sequence: CATHGGAGYGYTF.

J is TRBJ2-7 and V is TRBV12-2; whether TRBD1, the table's D call, matches the DNA was not checked. TRBV12-2 is a documented pseudogene. The CDR3 spans 16 residues. The CDR3 DNA sequence: TGTGCAAGTCGCTTCCGCCGACAAGGATGCGACTACGAGCAGTACTTC. Amino acid sequence: CASRFRRQGCDYEQYF.